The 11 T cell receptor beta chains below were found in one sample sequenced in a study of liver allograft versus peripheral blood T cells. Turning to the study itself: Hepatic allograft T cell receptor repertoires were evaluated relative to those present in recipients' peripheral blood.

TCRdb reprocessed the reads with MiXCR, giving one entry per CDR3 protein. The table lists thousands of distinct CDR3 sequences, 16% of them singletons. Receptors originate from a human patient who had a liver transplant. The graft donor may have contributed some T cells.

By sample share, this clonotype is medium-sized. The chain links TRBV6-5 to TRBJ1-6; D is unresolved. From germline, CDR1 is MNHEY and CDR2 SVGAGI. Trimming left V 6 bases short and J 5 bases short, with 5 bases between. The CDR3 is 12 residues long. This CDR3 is CASRLNNSPLHF. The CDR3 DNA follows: TGTGCCAGCAGGCTTAATAATTCACCCCTCCACTTT.

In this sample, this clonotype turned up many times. CDR3 in amino acids: CAISFTVGSTEAFF. The CDR3 nucleotides read TGTGCCATCAGTTTCACAGTGGGGAGCACTGAAGCTTTCTTT. The V and J genes are TRBV10-3 and TRBJ1-1; D gene unclear. Trimming took off 5 bases at V and 4 bases at J, with 14 bases between the two ends. Germline V lookup: CDR1 ENHRY, CDR2 SYGVKD. CDR3 length equals 14 residues.

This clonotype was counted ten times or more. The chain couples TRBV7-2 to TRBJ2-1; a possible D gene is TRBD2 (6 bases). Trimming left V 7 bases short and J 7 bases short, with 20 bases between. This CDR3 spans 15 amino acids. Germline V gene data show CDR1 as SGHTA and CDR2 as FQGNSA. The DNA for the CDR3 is TGTGCCAGCATCACCCGACGGGGGAGGACAAATGAGCAGTTCTTC. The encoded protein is CASITRRGRTNEQFF.

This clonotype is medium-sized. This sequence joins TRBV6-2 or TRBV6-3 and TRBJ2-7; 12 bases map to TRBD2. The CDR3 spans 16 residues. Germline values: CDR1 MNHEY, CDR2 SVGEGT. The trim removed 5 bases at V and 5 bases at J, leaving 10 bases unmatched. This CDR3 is CASSTLPSGGAHEQYF. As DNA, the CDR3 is TGTGCCAGCAGTACCCTCCCTAGCGGGGGGGCCCACGAGCAGTACTTC.

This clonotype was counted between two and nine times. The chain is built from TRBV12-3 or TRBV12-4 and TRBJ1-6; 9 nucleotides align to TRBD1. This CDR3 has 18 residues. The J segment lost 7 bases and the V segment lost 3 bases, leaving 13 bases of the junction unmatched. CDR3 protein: CASSFDLAGQGSNSPLHF. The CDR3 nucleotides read TGTGCCAGCAGTTTCGATCTGGCGGGACAGGGCTCAAATTCACCCCTCCACTTT.

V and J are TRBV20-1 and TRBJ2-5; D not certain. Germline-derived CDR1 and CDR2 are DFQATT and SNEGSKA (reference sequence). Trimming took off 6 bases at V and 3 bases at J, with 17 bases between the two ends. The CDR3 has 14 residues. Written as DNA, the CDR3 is TGCAGTGCGATCCCCGGGCGATTAAAAGAGACCCAGTACTTC. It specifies CSAIPGRLKETQYF.

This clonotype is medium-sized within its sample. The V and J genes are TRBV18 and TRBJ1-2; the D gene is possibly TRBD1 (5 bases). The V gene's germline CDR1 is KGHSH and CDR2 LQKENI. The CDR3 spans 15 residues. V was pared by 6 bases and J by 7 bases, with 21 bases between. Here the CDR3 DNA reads TGTGCCAGCTCCCCTGGGGGAGCGGGTGACGGTGGCTACACCTTC. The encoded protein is CASSPGGAGDGGYTF.

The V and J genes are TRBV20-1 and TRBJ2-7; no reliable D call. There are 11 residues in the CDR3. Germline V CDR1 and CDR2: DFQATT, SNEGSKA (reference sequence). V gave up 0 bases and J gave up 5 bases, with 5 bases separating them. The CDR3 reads CSARDRNEQYF. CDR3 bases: TGCAGTGCTAGAGATCGGAACGAGCAGTACTTC.

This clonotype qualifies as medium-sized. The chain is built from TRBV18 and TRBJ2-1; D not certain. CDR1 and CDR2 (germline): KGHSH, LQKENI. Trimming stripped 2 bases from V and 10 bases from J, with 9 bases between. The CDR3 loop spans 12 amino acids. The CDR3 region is CASSPRAGEQFF. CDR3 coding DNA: TGTGCCAGCTCACCAAGGGCCGGGGAGCAGTTCTTC.

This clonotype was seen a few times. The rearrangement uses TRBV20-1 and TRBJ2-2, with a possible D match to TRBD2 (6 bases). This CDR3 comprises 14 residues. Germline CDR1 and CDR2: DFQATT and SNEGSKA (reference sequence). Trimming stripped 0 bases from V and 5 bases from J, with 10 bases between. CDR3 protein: CSARDAGSTGELFF. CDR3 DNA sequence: TGCAGTGCTAGAGATGCCGGGAGTACCGGGGAGCTGTTTTTT.

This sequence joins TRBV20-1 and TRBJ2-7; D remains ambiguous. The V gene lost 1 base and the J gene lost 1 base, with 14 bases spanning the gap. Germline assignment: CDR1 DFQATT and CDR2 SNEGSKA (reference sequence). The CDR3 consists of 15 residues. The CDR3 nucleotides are TGCAGTGCTAGAGTGTTCGGAAAGACTTCCTACGAGCAGTACTTC. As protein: CSARVFGKTSYEQYF.